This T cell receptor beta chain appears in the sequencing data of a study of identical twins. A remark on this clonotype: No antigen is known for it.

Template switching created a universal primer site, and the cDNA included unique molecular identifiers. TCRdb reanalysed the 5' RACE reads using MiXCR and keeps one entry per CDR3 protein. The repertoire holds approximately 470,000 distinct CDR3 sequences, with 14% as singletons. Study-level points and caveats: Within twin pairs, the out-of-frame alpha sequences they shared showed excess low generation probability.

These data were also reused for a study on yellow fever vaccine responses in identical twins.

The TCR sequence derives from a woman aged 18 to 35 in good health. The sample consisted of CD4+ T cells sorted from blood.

The CDR3 reads CASSGLASPDTQYF. The CDR3 DNA is TGTGCCAGCTCGGGACTAGCCTCGCCAGATACGCAGTATTTT. V gene TRBV18 combines with J gene TRBJ2-3; 9 bases are shared with TRBD2. The CDR3 is made up of 14 amino acids. V lost 6 bases, J lost 4 bases, and 5 bases stayed unmatched. CDR1 is KGHSH, CDR2 LQKENI, per germline.